This T cell receptor beta chain originates from a study of human T cells and chemical hapten exposure. For the study at large: For sensitization, 2% DPC was applied to a 2 cm by 2 cm patch of upper inner arm skin. Overall study findings and caveats: A positive correlation with patch test score was shown by PT1 expanded TCR counts. Among expanded TCRs, significantly more large CDR3 similarity clusters formed than among controls.

This sample's time point: patch test 3, about 24 weeks after DPC sensitization. Treatment in this sample: therapeutic diphenylcyclopropenone sensitization with weekly scalp DPC. This clonotype was seen only a few times. Its antigen is unidentified. This CDR3 has 16 residues. Germline V gives CDR1 SGHKS, CDR2 YYEKEE (reference sequence). V gave up 0 bases and J gave up 5 bases, with 18 bases separating them. TCRdb reprocessed the RACE reads with MiXCR, giving one entry per CDR3 protein. The data contain over 75,000 distinct CDR3 sequences, roughly 10% of them singletons. V is TRBV5-5 and J is TRBJ2-7, with D perhaps matching TRBD2 (6 bases). The TCR sequence derives from a woman aged 25 to 45 with alopecia areata. Some clones in this sample may be carry-over from other donors' samples. The sequenced sample was whole blood, obtained in connection with sensitization to the hapten diphenylcyclopropenone (DPC). CDR3 DNA sequence: TGTGCCAGCAGCTTGGCCTGGAGAATAGCGGTCGACGAGCAGTACTTC. This sequence encodes CASSLAWRIAVDEQYF.